This T cell receptor (beta chain) is drawn from a study of CD8 T cells in ankylosing spondylitis (dated by TCRdb to about 2017). Notes on the research overall: The study profiled T cell receptor beta repertoires in healthy donors and ankylosing spondylitis patients to find disease-linked TCR variants. The full study cohort was made up of about two dozen ankylosing spondylitis patients and roughly 100 healthy donors. Samples of peripheral blood were taken, and for ankylosing spondylitis patients, synovial fluid was collected as well.

Points the paper makes about the study in general: Some TCR beta motif variants had previously been reported in synovial fluid and blood of reactive arthritis patients, which suggested common disease-initiation mechanisms. The disease-linked clones showed a CD8+ phenotype and occurred at relatively low frequencies in peripheral blood. A TCR beta motif made up of several highly homologous amino acid variants appeared to be characteristic of blood from ankylosing spondylitis patients. The disease-linked clones were reported as significantly enriched in matched synovial fluid samples from ankylosing spondylitis patients.

V and J are trimmed by 5 bases and 1 base, and the gene matches miss 10 bases of the junction. The CDR3 covers 16 residues, taking in both the cysteine and the phenylalanine. The sequence is cut down to CDR3 DNA, 48 bases in frame from base 1. Looking up the germline V gene yields CDR1 ENHRY and CDR2 SYGVKD. Of note for this clonotype: Its cognate antigen has yet to be identified. It has no much larger one-base neighbor in the sample; base qualities were not kept.

The sequencer was an Illumina HiSeq 2500. Quantitative 5'-RACE with molecular barcodes was used to prepare TCR beta libraries. Turning to the authors' computational methods: A new computational method based on a probabilistic model of VDJ rearrangement was used to identify disease-linked TCR variants. TCRdb itself trimmed the public reads at Q25 with fastp, ran MiXCR and retained productive beta chains. Identical CDR3 proteins give one entry, which carries the most common genes and DNA. TCRdb's processing, not the authors', yielded these V and J calls. The sample table records approximately 200,000 distinct CDR3 sequences; more than 10% of these occur just once. The ten largest clones capture approximately 16% of the sample.

The clonotype was recovered from a male donor with ankylosing spondylitis or in good health (not recorded which). The specimen was blood, either unsorted or a sorted T cell fraction (not recorded which). The chain uses TRBV10-3 and TRBJ2-5, with 7 bases matching TRBD1. The sequence in DNA is TGTGCCATCAGTCTCTCGAAGGGACAGAGCCAAGAGACCCAGTACTTC. Translated, it gives CAISLSKGQSQETQYF.